These T cell receptor beta chains were read from a single sample in a study of cytotoxic CD8 clonotypes in ibrutinib-treated CLL. Assay: immunoSEQ multiplex PCR; the TCRdb copy retains only in-frame clones and omits some. Seen here are about 250,000 clones, around 70% observed once, and the top ten hold 15%. Specimen: PBMCs, collected after 24 months of ibrutinib treatment. Receptors originate from a human donor with chronic lymphocytic leukemia. The CDR3 runs from the conserved cysteine through the conserved F or W. Expanded clones are given a class, and other clones once, few, many or no size at all.

clone_size: NA
j_call: TRBJ1-1
v_call: TRBV5-4
cdr3_aa: CASSLNSGTNTEAFF

clone_size: NA
j_call: TRBJ2-7
v_call: TRBV6-6
cdr3_aa: CASSPGSDGRAGEQYF

clone_size: NA
j_call: TRBJ1-1
v_call: TRBV5-4
cdr3_aa: CASSLVRDSFMNTEAFF

clone_size: NA
j_call: TRBJ2-7
v_call: TRBV29-1
cdr3_aa: CSVESGRGYEQYF

clone_size: NA
j_call: TRBJ2-1
v_call: TRBV28
cdr3_aa: CASSHPLAVIEQFF

clone_size: NA
j_call: TRBJ1-2
v_call: TRBV11-2
cdr3_aa: CASSFQAGKYGYTF

clone_size: NA
j_call: TRBJ2-1
v_call: TRBV13
cdr3_aa: CASSSKGSGRYNEQFF

clone_size: NA
j_call: TRBJ1-5
v_call: TRBV6-5
cdr3_aa: CASSYDNSNQPQHF

clone_size: once
j_call: TRBJ2-7
v_call: TRBV4-1
cdr3_aa: CASSQVTSGSYEQYF

clone_size: NA
j_call: TRBJ2-7
v_call: TRBV28
cdr3_aa: CASSSTGDYEQYF

clone_size: NA
j_call: TRBJ2-7
v_call: TRBV11-2
cdr3_aa: CASSPTLEPPNEQYF

clone_size: NA
j_call: TRBJ2-7
v_call: TRBV13
cdr3_aa: CASSFGNYEQYF

clone_size: NA
j_call: TRBJ2-1
v_call: TRBV27
cdr3_aa: CATTSGNYNEQFF

clone_size: NA
j_call: TRBJ2-3
v_call: TRBV5-1
cdr3_aa: CASSLVLGTHTDTQYF

clone_size: NA
j_call: TRBJ2-1
v_call: TRBV7-2
cdr3_aa: CASSFRDYNEQFF

clone_size: NA
j_call: TRBJ2-1
v_call: TRBV11-2
cdr3_aa: CASSRSDSGRTRGEQFF

clone_size: NA
j_call: TRBJ2-3
v_call: TRBV19
cdr3_aa: CASSIVPTDTQYF

clone_size: NA
j_call: TRBJ2-1
v_call: TRBV19
cdr3_aa: CASRISSGRRNEQFF

clone_size: NA
j_call: TRBJ1-5
v_call: TRBV18
cdr3_aa: CASSPSGGTNQPQHF

clone_size: NA
j_call: TRBJ1-3
v_call: TRBV27
cdr3_aa: CASSLSRSGNTIYF

clone_size: once
j_call: TRBJ2-7
v_call: TRBV5-1
cdr3_aa: CASSLYGSPYEQYF

clone_size: NA
j_call: TRBJ2-7
v_call: TRBV6-5
cdr3_aa: CASGTVNEQYF

clone_size: NA
j_call: TRBJ1-2
v_call: TRBV12-5
cdr3_aa: CASGTPGTIRRSYTF